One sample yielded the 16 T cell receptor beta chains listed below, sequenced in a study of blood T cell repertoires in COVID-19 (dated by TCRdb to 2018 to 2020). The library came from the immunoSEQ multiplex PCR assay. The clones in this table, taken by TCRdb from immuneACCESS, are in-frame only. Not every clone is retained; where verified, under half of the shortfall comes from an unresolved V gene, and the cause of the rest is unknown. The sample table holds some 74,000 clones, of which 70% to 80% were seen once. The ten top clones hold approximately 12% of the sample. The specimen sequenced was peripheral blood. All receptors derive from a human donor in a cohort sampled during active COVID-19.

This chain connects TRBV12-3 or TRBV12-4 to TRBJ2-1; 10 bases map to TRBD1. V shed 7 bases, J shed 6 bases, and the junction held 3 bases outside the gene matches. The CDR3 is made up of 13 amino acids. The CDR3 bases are TGTGCCAGCATTCGGACAGGGGGCAATGAGCAGTTCTTC. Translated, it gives CASIRTGGNEQFF.

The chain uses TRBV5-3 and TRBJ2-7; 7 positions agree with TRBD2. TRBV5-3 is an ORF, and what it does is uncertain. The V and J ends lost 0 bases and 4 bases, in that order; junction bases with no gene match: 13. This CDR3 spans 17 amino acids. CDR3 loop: CARSLAFAGDTGYEQYV. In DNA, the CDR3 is TGTGCCAGAAGCTTGGCCTTTGCGGGAGACACGGGGTACGAGCAGTACGTC.

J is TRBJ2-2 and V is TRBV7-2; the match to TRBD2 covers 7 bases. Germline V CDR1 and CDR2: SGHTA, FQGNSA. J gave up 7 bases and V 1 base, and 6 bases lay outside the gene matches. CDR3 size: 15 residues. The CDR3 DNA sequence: TGTGCCAGCAGCTTAGGAGCGGGAAGAAGCGGGGAGCTGTTTTTT. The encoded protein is CASSLGAGRSGELFF.

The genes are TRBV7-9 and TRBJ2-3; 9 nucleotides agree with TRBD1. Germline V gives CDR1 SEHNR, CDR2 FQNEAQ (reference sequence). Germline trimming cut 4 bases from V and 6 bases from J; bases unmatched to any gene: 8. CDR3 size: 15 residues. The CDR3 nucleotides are TGTGCCAGCAGCTCGGCGGTTGGACAGGGGGATACGCAGTATTTT. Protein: CASSSAVGQGDTQYF.

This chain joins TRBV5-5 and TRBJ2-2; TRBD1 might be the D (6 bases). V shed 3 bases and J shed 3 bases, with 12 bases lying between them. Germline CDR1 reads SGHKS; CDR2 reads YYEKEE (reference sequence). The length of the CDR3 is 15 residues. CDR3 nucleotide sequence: TGTGCCAGCAGCTGGACGACAGGATACACCGGGGAGCTGTTTTTT. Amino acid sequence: CASSWTTGYTGELFF.

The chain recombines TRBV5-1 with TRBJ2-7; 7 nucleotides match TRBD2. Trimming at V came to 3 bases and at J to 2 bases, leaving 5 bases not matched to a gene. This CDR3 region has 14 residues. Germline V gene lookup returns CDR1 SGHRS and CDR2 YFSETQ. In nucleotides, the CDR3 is TGCGCCAGCAGCTCTCCGGGGGGTACCTACGAGCAGTACTTC. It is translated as CASSSPGGTYEQYF.

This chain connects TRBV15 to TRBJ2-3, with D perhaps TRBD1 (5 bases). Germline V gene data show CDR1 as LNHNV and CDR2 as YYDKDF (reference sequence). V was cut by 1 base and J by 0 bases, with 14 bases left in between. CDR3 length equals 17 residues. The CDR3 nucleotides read TGTGCCACCAGCAGAGCCATTGGGGCAGGTAGCACAGATACGCAGTATTTT. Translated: CATSRAIGAGSTDTQYF.

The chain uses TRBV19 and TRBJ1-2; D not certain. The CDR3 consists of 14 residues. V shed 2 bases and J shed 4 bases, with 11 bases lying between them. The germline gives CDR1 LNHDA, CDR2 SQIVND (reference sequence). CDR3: CASSISQAAYGYTF. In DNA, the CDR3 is TGTGCCAGTAGTATAAGCCAGGCCGCCTATGGCTACACCTTC.

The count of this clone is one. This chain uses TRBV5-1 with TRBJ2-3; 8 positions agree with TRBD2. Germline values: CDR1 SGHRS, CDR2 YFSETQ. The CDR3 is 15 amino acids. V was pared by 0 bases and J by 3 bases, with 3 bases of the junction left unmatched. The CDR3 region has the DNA TGCGCCAGCAGCTTGGTAGCGGGAAGAACAGATACGCAGTATTTT. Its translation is CASSLVAGRTDTQYF.

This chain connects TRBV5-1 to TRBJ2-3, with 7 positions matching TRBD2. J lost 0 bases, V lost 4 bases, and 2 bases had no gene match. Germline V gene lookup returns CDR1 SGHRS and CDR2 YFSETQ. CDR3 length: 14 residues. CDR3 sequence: CASSPGGSTDTQYF. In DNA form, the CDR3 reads TGCGCCAGCAGCCCGGGGGGAAGCACAGATACGCAGTATTTT.

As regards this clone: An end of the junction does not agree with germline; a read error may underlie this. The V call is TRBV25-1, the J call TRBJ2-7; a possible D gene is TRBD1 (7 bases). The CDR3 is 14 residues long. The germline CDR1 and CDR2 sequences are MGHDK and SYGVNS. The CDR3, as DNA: TGTGCCAGCAGTGACCCCAGGAGGGGGCAGAGGGTCTTCTTC. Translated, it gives CASSDPRRGQRVFF.

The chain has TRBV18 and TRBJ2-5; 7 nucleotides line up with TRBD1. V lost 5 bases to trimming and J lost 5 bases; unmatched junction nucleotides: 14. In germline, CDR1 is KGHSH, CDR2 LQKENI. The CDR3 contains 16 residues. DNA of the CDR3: TGTGCCAGCTCAAGGTCACGACAGGGTGGAACGGAGACCCAGTACTTC. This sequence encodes CASSRSRQGGTETQYF.

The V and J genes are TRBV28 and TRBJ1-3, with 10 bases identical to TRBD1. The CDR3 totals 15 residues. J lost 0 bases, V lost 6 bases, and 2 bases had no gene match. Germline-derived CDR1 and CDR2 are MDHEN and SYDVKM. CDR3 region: CASRGQGNSGNTIYF. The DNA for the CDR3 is TGTGCCAGCAGGGGACAGGGGAACTCTGGAAACACCATATATTTT.

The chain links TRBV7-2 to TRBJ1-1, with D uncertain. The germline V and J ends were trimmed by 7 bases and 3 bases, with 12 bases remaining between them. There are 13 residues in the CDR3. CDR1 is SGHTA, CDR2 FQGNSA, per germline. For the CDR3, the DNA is TGTGCCAGCACGAGAAACTCGGACACTGAAGCTTTCTTT. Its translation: CASTRNSDTEAFF.

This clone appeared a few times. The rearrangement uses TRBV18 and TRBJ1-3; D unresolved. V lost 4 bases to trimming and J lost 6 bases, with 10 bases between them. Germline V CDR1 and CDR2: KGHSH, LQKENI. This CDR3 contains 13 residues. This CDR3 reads CASSLRTENTIYF. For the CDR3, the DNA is TGTGCCAGCTCACTCCGGACTGAAAACACCATATATTTT. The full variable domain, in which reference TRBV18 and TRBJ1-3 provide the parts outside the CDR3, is NAGVMQNPRHLVRRRGQEARLRCSPMKGHSHVYWYRQLPEEGLKFMVYLQKENIIDESGMPKERFSAEFPKEGPSILRIQQVVRGDSAAYFCASSLRTENTIYFGEGSWLTVV.

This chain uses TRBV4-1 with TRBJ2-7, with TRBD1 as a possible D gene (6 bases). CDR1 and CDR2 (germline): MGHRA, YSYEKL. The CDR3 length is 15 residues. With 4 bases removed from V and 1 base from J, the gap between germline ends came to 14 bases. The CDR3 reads CASSPLQGWSYEQYV. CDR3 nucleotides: TGCGCCAGCAGCCCGCTACAGGGCTGGTCCTACGAGCAGTACGTC.